Below, 2 T cell receptor beta chains from the same sample are listed, as sequenced in a study of blood T cell repertoires in COVID-19. Method: immunoSEQ multiplex PCR; TCRdb's copy keeps in-frame clones and lacks some. The sample yields roughly 390,000 clones, 85% seen once. Sequenced material: peripheral blood. These receptors all stem from a young woman with acute or convalescent COVID-19.

The J gene is TRBJ2-3, the V gene TRBV19, with a tentative D call TRBD2 (7 bases). Germline V gene sequence: CDR1 LNHDA, CDR2 SQIVND (reference sequence). The CDR3 is 14 residues long. V gave up 10 bases and J gave up 4 bases, with 18 bases separating them. DNA of the CDR3: TGTGCCACTGGGGGCCGGGGGGCCGCAGATACGCAGTATTTT. This sequence encodes CATGGRGAADTQYF.

The chain recombines TRBV5-1 with TRBJ1-2; 8 bases fit TRBD1. Germline trimming cut 4 bases from V and 3 bases from J; bases unmatched to any gene: 2. This CDR3 has 13 residues. CDR1 SGHRS and CDR2 YFSETQ come from the germline V gene. The CDR3 DNA follows: TGCGCCAGCAGCCGGGGACAGGACTATGGCTACACCTTC. Protein product: CASSRGQDYGYTF.